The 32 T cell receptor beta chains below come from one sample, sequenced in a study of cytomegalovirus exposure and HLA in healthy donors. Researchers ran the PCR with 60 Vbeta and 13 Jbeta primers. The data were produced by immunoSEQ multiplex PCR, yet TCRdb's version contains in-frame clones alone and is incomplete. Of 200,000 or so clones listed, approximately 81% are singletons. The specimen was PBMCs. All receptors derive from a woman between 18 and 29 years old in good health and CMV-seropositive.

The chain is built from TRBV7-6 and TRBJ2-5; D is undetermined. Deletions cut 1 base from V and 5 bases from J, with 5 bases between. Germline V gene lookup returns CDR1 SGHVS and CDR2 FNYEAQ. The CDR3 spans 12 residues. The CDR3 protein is CASSLVEETQYF. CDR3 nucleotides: TGTGCCAGCAGCTTAGTTGAGGAGACCCAGTACTTC. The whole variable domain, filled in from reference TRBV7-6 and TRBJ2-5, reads GAGVSQSPRYKVTKRGQDVALRCDPISGHVSLYWYRQALGQGPEFLTYFNYEAQQDKSGLPNDRFSAERPEGSISTLTIQRTEQRDSAMYRCASSLVEETQYFGPGTRLLVL.

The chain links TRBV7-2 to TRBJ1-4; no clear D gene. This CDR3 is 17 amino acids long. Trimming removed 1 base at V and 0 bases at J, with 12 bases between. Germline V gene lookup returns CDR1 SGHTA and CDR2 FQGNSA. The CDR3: CASSLETRIATNEKLFF. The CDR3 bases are TGTGCCAGCAGCTTAGAGACTCGAATTGCAACTAATGAAAAACTGTTTTTT.

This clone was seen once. DNA of the CDR3: TGTGCCAGCAGCTTCCCCAAGTGGGGCGGGGGCGAGCGAAGATGGGGCAATCAGCCCCAGCATTTT. It encodes CASSFPKWGGGERRWGNQPQHF. The chain uses TRBV7-3 and TRBJ1-5; a weak D match, TRBD1 (6 bases). Germline CDR1 and CDR2: SGHTA and FQGTGA. This CDR3 is built from 22 residues. V was trimmed by 3 bases and J by 2 bases, leaving 32 bases between them.

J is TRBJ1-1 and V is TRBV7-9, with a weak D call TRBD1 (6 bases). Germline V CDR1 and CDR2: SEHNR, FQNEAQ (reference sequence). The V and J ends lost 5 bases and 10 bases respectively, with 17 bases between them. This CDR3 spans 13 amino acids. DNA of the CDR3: TGTGCCAGCAGCCATACTACAGGGATTTTAGCTTTCTTT. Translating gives CASSHTTGILAFF.

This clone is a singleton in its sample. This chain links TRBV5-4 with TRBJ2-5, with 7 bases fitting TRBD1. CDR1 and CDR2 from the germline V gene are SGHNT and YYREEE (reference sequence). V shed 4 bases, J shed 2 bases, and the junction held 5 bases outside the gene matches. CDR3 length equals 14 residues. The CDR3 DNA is TGTGCCAGCAGCCTAGGGACAGATCAAGAGACCCAGTACTTC. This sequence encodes CASSLGTDQETQYF.

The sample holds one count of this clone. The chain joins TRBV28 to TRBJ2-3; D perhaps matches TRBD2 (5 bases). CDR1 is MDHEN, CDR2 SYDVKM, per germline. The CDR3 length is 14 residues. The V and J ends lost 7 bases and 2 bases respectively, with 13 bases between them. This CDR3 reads CASTLLGDTDTQYF. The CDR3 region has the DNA TGTGCCAGCACCCTCCTGGGAGACACAGATACGCAGTATTTT.

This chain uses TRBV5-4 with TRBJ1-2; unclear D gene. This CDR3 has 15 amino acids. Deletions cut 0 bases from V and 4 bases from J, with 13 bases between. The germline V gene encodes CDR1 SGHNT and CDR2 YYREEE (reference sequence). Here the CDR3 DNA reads TGTGCCAGCAGCTTGGGAGGAGAACGCGGCTATGGCTACACCTTC. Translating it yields CASSLGGERGYGYTF.

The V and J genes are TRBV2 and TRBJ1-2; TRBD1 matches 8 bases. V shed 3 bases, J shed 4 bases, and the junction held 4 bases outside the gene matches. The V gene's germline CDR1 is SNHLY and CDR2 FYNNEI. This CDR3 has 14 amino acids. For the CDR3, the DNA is TGTGCCAGCAGTGATAGACAGGGGACCTATGGCTACACCTTC. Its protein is CASSDRQGTYGYTF.

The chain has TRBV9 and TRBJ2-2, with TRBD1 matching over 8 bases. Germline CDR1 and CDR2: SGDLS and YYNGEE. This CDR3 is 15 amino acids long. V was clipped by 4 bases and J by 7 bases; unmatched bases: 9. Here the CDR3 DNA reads TGTGCCAGCAGCCCGCGACAGGGGTGGGGCGGGGAGCTGTTTTTT. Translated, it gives CASSPRQGWGGELFF.

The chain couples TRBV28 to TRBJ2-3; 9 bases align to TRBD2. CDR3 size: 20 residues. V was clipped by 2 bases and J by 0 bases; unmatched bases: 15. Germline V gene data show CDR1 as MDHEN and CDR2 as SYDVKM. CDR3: CASSLPVAGGPVLSTDTQYF. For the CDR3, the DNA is TGTGCCAGCAGTTTACCGGTGGCGGGGGGGCCGGTCCTTAGCACAGATACGCAGTATTTT.

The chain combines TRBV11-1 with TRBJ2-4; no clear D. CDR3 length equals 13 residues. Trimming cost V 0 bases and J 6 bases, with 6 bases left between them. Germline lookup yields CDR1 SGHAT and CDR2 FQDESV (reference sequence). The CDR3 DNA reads TGTGCCAGCAGCTTAGCGTCGAGAAACATTCAGTACTTC. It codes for CASSLASRNIQYF. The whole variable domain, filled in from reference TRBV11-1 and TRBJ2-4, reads EAEVAQSPRYKITEKSQAVAFWCDPISGHATLYWYRQILGQGPELLVQFQDESVVDDSQLPKDRFSAERLKGVDSTLKIQPAELGDSAMYLCASSLASRNIQYFGAGTRLSVL.

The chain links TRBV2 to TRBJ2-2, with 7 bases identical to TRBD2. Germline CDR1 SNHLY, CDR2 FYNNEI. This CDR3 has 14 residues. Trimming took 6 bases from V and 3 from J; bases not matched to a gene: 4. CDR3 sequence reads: CASSLLAHTGELFF. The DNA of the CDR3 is TGTGCCAGCAGCCTACTAGCGCACACCGGGGAGCTGTTTTTT.

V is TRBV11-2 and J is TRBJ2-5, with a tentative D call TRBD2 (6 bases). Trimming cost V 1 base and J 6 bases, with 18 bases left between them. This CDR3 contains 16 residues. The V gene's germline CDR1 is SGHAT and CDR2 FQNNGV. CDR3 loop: CASSLGPAGVGKTQYF. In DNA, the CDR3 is TGTGCCAGCAGCTTAGGGCCAGCGGGTGTGGGGAAGACCCAGTACTTC.

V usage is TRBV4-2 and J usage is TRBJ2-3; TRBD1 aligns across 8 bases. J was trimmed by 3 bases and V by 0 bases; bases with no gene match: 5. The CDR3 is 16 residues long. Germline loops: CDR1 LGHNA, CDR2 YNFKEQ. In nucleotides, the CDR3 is TGTGCCAGCAGCCAAGACAGGACAGGGCGGACAGATACGCAGTATTTT. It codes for CASSQDRTGRTDTQYF.

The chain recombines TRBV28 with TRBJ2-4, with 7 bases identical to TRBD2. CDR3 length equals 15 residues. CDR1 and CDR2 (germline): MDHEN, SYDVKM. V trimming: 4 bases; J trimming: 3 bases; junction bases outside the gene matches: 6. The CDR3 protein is CASSSGRVGKNIQYF. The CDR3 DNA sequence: TGTGCCAGCAGTTCGGGGAGGGTGGGCAAAAACATTCAGTACTTC.

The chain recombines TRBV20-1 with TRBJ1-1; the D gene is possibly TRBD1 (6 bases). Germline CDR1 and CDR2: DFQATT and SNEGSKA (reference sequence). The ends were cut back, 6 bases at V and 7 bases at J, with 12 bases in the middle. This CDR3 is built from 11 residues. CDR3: CSAMDSNEAFF. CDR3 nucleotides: TGCAGTGCCATGGACAGCAATGAAGCTTTCTTT.

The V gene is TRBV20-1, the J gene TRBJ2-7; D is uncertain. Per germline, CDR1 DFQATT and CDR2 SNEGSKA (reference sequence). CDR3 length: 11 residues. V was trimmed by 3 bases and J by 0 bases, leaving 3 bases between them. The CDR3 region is CSASFSYEQYF. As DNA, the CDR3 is TGCAGTGCTAGCTTCTCCTACGAGCAGTACTTC.

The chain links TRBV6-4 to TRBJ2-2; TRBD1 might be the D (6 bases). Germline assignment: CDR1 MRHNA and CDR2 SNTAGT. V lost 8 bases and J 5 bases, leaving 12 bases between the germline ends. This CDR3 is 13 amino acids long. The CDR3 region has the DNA TGTGCCAGCCGACAGGCTGGTACCGGGGAGCTGTTTTTT. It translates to CASRQAGTGELFF.

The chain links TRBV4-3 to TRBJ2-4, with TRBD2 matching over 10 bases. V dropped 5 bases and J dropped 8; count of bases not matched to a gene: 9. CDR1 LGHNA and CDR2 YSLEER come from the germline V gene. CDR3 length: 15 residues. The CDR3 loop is CASSYSSGGGYIQYF. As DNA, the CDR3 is TGCGCCAGCAGCTATTCTAGCGGGGGAGGGTACATTCAGTACTTC.

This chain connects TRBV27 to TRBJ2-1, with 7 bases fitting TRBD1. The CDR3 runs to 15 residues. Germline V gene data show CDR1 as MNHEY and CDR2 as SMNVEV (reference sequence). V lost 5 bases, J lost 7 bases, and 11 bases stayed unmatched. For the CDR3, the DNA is TGTGCCAGCAGTCCCCTACCGACAGGGTATAATGAGCAGTTCTTC. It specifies CASSPLPTGYNEQFF.

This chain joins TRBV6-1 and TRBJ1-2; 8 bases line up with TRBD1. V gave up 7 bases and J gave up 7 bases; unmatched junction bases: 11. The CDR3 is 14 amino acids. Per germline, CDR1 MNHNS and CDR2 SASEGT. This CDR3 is CASTNGQGWSGYTF. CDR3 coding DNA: TGTGCCAGCACCAACGGACAGGGATGGAGTGGCTACACCTTC.

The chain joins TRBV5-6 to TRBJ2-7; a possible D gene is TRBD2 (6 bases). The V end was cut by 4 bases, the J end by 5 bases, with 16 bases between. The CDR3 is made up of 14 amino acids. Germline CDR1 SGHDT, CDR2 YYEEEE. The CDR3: CASSLGTSPHEQYF. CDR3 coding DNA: TGTGCCAGCAGCCTCGGGACTTCCCCCCACGAGCAGTACTTC.

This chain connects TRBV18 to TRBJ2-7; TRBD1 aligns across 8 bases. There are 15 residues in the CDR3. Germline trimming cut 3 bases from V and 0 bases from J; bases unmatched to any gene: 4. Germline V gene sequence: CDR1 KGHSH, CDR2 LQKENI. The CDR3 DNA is TGTGCCAGCTCACCCGGGACAGGAGGCTCCTACGAGCAGTACGTC. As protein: CASSPGTGGSYEQYV.

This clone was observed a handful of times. The CDR3 loop reads CASSLEPGYNSPLHF. The CDR3 DNA reads TGCGCCAGCAGCTTGGAGCCCGGGTATAATTCACCCCTCCACTTT. The rearrangement joins TRBV5-1 to TRBJ1-6; D uncertain. The V gene lost 0 bases and the J gene lost 4 bases, with 8 bases spanning the gap. The CDR3 runs to 15 residues. The V gene's germline CDR1 is SGHRS and CDR2 YFSETQ.

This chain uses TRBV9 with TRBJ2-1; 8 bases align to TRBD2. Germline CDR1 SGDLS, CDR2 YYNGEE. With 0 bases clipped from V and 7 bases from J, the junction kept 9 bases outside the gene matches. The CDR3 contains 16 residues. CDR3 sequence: CASSVGTGGPLNEQFF. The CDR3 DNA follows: TGTGCCAGCAGCGTAGGAACGGGGGGGCCGCTTAATGAGCAGTTCTTC.

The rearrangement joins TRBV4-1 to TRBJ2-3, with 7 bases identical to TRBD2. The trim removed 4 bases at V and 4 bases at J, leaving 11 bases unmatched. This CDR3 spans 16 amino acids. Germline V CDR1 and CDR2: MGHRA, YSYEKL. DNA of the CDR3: TGCGCCAGCAGCCGTGGCGGACTAGTGAGCGCAGATACGCAGTATTTT. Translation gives CASSRGGLVSADTQYF.

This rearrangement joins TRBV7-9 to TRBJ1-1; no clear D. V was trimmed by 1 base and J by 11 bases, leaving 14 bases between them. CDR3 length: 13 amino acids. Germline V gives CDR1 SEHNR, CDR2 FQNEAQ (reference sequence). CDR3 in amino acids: CASSLVPNPQAFF. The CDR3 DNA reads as TGTGCCAGCAGCTTAGTACCCAACCCCCAGGCTTTCTTT.

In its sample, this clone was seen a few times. This CDR3 is CASSLGNRGYTDTQYF. DNA of the CDR3: TGCGCCAGCAGCTTGGGTAACAGGGGCTACACAGATACGCAGTATTTT. The chain carries TRBV5-1 and TRBJ2-3; 7 bases are a match to TRBD1. This CDR3 is built from 16 residues. The germline CDR1 and CDR2 sequences are SGHRS and YFSETQ. The V gene end was trimmed by 0 bases and the J gene end by 2 bases; junction bases not matched to a gene: 6.

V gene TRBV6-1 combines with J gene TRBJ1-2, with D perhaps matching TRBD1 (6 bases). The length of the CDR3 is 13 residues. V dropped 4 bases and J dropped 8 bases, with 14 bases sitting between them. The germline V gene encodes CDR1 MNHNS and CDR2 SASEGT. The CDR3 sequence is CASSVHREGGYTF. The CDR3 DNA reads TGTGCCAGCAGTGTTCACAGGGAAGGCGGCTACACCTTC.

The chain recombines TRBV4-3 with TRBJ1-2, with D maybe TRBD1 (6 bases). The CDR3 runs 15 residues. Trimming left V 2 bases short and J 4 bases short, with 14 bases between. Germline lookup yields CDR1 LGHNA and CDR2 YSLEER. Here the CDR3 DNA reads TGCGCCAGCAGCCAATCTACAGGGATTGGCTATGGCTACACCTTC. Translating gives CASSQSTGIGYGYTF.

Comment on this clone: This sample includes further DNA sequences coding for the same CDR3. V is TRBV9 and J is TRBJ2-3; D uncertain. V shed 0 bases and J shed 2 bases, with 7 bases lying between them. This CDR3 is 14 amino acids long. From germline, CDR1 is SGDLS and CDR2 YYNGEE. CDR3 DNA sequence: TGTGCCAGCAGCGTAGGACTTATCACAGATACGCAGTATTTT. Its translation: CASSVGLITDTQYF.

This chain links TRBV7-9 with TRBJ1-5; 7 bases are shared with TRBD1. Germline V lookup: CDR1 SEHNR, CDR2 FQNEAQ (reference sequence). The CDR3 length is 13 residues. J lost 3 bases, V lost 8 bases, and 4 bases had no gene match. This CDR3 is CASGGTVNQPQHF. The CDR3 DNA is TGTGCCAGCGGCGGGACAGTCAATCAGCCCCAGCATTTT.